This is a list of T cell receptor beta chains from one sample in a study of radiotherapy plus CTLA-4 blockade in lung cancer. Method: immunoSEQ multiplex PCR; TCRdb's copy keeps in-frame clones and lacks some. The sample contains about 51,000 clones, roughly 77% of which appear only once. The sample in question was peripheral blood, obtained from a patient treated with radiotherapy plus ipilimumab. The receptors were sampled from a human donor with non-small cell lung cancer who had a complete response to radiotherapy plus ipilimumab. CDR3s include the opening cysteine and the closing phenylalanine or tryptophan. Each record gives: J gene, V gene, CDR3 protein.

>TRBJ2-1|TRBV6-4
CASSKREGLNEQFF
>TRBJ1-4|TRBV30
CAWSKQGAATNEKLFF
>TRBJ2-1|TRBV4-1
CASSQDRDMDNEQFF
>TRBJ1-1|TRBV7-9
CASSLWDRDTEAFF
>TRBJ1-4|TRBV11-2
CASSWGQVPNEKLFF
>TRBJ2-3|TRBV4-1
CASSQGLAGPGVVTTDTQYF
>TRBJ2-1|TRBV18
CASSRGRQGGGAEQFF
>TRBJ2-7|TRBV27
CASSFREAPYEQYF
>TRBJ2-2|TRBV7-9
CASTPPGLAANTGELFF
>TRBJ2-1|TRBV5-6
CASSKGLAEYNEQFF
>TRBJ1-5|TRBV5-6
CASSLDRNQPQHF
>TRBJ2-2|TRBV7-2
CASSRTGGTGELFF
>TRBJ1-2|TRBV4-3
CASSQESLGAGGYTF
>TRBJ2-5|TRBV7-9
CASSLVGRDPLGETQYF
>TRBJ1-2|TRBV2
CASSALQGANGYTF
>TRBJ2-1|TRBV5-1
CASSLAGESHNEQFF
>TRBJ1-2|TRBV12-5
CASGFGQGLYGYTF
>TRBJ2-3|TRBV5-6
CASSGGSRVDTQYF
>TRBJ2-3|TRBV2
CASSELEGRGTDTQYF
>TRBJ2-7|TRBV9
CASSVGGGEAYEQYF
>TRBJ2-7|TRBV28
CASSPTRTAYEQYF
>TRBJ1-6|TRBV18
CASSPGTESPLHF
>TRBJ2-1|TRBV4-1
CASSGGIAGGPSEQFF
>TRBJ2-1|TRBV7-2
CASSLVGGTSGGNNEQFF
>TRBJ2-7|TRBV6-5
CASSRDSRSYEQYF
>TRBJ2-7|TRBV7-2
CASSSQSSSYEQYF
>TRBJ2-1|TRBV30
CAWSLPQTSRYNEQFF
>TRBJ1-1|TRBV19
CASSLPGQLTEAFF
>TRBJ1-4|TRBV7-9
CASSLAQGATNEKLFF
>TRBJ1-1|TRBV11-2
CASKGFTEAFF
>TRBJ2-3|TRBV30
CAWSGPPTQYF
>TRBJ1-2|TRBV7-9
CASRDGGGTYGYTF
>TRBJ2-1|TRBV25-1
CATGTSGSYEQFF
>TRBJ2-4|TRBV12-5
CASGLTQGQGGNIQYF
>TRBJ1-5|TRBV7-2
CASSLAGGYSNQPQHF
>TRBJ1-1|TRBV2
CASRGPTETEAFF